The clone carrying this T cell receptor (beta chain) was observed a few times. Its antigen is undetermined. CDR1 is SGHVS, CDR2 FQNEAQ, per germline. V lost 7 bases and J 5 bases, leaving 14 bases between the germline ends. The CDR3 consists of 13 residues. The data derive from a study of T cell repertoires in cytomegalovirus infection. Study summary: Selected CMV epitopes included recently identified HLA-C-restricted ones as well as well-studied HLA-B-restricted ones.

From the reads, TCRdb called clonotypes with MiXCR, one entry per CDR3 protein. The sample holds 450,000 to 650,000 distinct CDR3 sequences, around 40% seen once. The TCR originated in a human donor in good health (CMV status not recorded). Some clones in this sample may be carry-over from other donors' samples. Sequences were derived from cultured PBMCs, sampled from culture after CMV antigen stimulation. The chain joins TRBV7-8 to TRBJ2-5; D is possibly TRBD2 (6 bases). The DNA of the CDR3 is TGTGCCAGCACCCTGGGGGGTCGGGAGACCCAGTACTTC. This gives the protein CASTLGGRETQYF.